Presented here are 25 T cell receptor beta chains from one specimen sequenced in a study of blood T cell repertoires in COVID-19. This table comes from immunoSEQ multiplex PCR, and its TCRdb copy is limited to in-frame clones, with some not included. The table lists 250,000 to 400,000 clones, more than 90% of them singletons. Sequenced material: PBMCs or T cells enriched from blood (not recorded which). The receptors derive from a man aged 55 to 70 who had recovered from COVID-19.

This chain joins TRBV25-1 and TRBJ1-4; a weak D match, TRBD1 (5 bases). Germline CDR1 MGHDK, CDR2 SYGVNS. This CDR3 has 15 residues. The V end was cut by 4 bases, the J end by 8 bases, with 17 bases between. The CDR3 loop is CASSGGGKGREKLFF. Written as DNA, the CDR3 is TGTGCCAGCAGTGGGGGGGGGAAGGGACGAGAAAAACTGTTTTTT.

The rearrangement uses TRBV5-1 and TRBJ2-1, with D possibly being TRBD2 (5 bases). Looked up from germline, CDR1 is SGHRS and CDR2 is YFSETQ. Trimming cost V 3 bases and J 0 bases, with 13 bases left between them. This CDR3 comprises 16 residues. The CDR3 DNA follows: TGCGCCAGCAGCTCGCCGCTAGGGAGCTCCTACAATGAGCAGTTCTTC. It codes for CASSSPLGSSYNEQFF.

The chain couples TRBV19 to TRBJ2-1, with TRBD2 matching 7 bases. Per the germline V gene, CDR1 is LNHDA and CDR2 is SQIVND (reference sequence). The V and J ends lost 3 bases and 7 bases, in that order; junction bases with no gene match: 9. CDR3 length: 15 amino acids. The chain's CDR3 is CASSMVGGGWNEQFF. CDR3 in DNA: TGTGCCAGTAGTATGGTTGGGGGGGGATGGAATGAGCAGTTCTTC. Filled out from reference TRBV19 and TRBJ2-1, the complete variable domain reads DGGITQSPKYLFRKEGQNVTLSCEQNLNHDAMYWYRQDPGQGLRLIYYSQIVNDFQKGDIAEGYSVSREKKESFPLTVTSAQKNPTAFYLCASSMVGGGWNEQFFGPGTRLTVL.

The chain carries TRBV14 and TRBJ2-3; 7 bases match TRBD1. The CDR3 is 16 residues long. V shed 0 bases, J shed 4 bases, and the junction held 7 bases outside the gene matches. Germline CDR1 is SGHDN and CDR2 is FVKESK. The CDR3 region has the DNA TGTGCCAGCAGCCAAGAATTTAACAGGGGCTCAGATACGCAGTATTTT. Translated: CASSQEFNRGSDTQYF.

The J gene is TRBJ2-2, the V gene TRBV7-2; 9 bases match TRBD2. The CDR3 has 17 residues. Germline V lookup: CDR1 SGHTA, CDR2 FQGNSA. J was trimmed by 4 bases and V by 7 bases; bases with no gene match: 13. CDR3 nucleotide sequence: TGTGCCAGCAAATACCGCGGGGGGGCGGTCGGCACCGGGGAGCTGTTTTTT. Translation: CASKYRGGAVGTGELFF.

This chain links TRBV27 with TRBJ2-7, with D maybe TRBD1 (5 bases). The V gene's germline CDR1 is MNHEY and CDR2 SMNVEV (reference sequence). The CDR3 sequence is 14 residues long. The ends were cut back, 3 bases at V and 3 bases at J, with 12 bases in the middle. CDR3 in DNA: TGTGCCAGCAGTTTTGGACAACGAAACTACGAGCAGTACTTC. This translates into CASSFGQRNYEQYF.

This clone was counted a single time. This chain joins TRBV6-6 and TRBJ2-7, with D perhaps matching TRBD2 (5 bases). From germline, CDR1 is MNHNY and CDR2 SVGAGI (reference sequence). The V gene lost 3 bases and the J gene lost 5 bases, with 8 bases spanning the gap. This CDR3 has 12 residues. The CDR3 region is CASSYTEDEQYF. CDR3 coding DNA: TGTGCCAGCAGTTATACGGAGGACGAGCAGTACTTC.

The table lists this clone with a count of one. The chain carries TRBV5-1 and TRBJ2-1; 8 positions match TRBD2. This CDR3 region has 18 residues. Germline V CDR1 and CDR2: SGHRS, YFSETQ. The J segment lost 3 bases and the V segment lost 0 bases, leaving 11 bases of the junction unmatched. The CDR3 DNA sequence: TGCGCCAGCAGCTTGGCCTTCGGGGGGGGCGCCCGCTACAATGAGCAGTTCTTC. As protein: CASSLAFGGGARYNEQFF.

The J gene is TRBJ1-5, the V gene TRBV27; D is undetermined. Germline CDR1 MNHEY, CDR2 SMNVEV (reference sequence). The CDR3 runs 14 residues. V was clipped by 6 bases and J by 2 bases, with 11 bases between them. The CDR3 here is CASSLSAGNQPQHF. The DNA for the CDR3 is TGTGCCAGCAGCTTAAGCGCCGGCAATCAGCCCCAGCATTTT.

CDR3 DNA: TGTGCCAGCAGCTTAGAGGGGGGAAACACCATATATTTT. Translation gives CASSLEGGNTIYF. This chain connects TRBV7-9 to TRBJ1-3; D possibly corresponds to TRBD1 (5 bases). V lost 1 base to trimming and J lost 4 bases, with 5 bases between them. Germline CDR1 reads SEHNR; CDR2 reads FQNEAQ (reference sequence). The CDR3 totals 13 residues.

CDR3 protein: CASRATGNSNQPQHF. For the CDR3, the DNA is TGTGCCAGCAGAGCTACAGGAAATAGCAATCAGCCCCAGCATTTT. This chain connects TRBV6-4 to TRBJ1-5; D is perhaps TRBD1 (5 bases). CDR3 size: 15 residues. The V and J ends lost 6 bases and 0 bases respectively, with 12 bases between them. Germline assignment: CDR1 MRHNA and CDR2 SNTAGT.

The chain carries TRBV19 and TRBJ1-3; unclear D gene. V lost 4 bases to trimming and J lost 3 bases, with 10 bases between them. The CDR3 is 14 amino acids. The V gene's germline CDR1 is LNHDA and CDR2 SQIVND (reference sequence). CDR3 region: CASSKEHRGNTIYF. CDR3 bases: TGTGCCAGTAGTAAAGAACATCGTGGAAACACCATATATTTT. Filled out from reference TRBV19 and TRBJ1-3, the complete variable domain reads DGGITQSPKYLFRKEGQNVTLSCEQNLNHDAMYWYRQDPGQGLRLIYYSQIVNDFQKGDIAEGYSVSREKKESFPLTVTSAQKNPTAFYLCASSKEHRGNTIYFGEGSWLTVV.

The DNA for the CDR3 is TGTGCCAGCAGCCAAACCAGCGGGAGCCCCTACAATGAGCAGTTCTTC. Its translation is CASSQTSGSPYNEQFF. The chain combines TRBV3-1 (or the pseudogene TRBV3-2) with TRBJ2-1; TRBD2 aligns across 8 bases. The V segment lost 2 bases and the J segment 2 bases; nucleotides outside the gene matches: 5. Germline-derived CDR1 and CDR2 are LGHDT and YNNKEL (reference sequence). This CDR3 is built from 16 residues.

The V gene is TRBV27, the J gene TRBJ1-2; 7 bases align to TRBD1. The V gene's germline CDR1 is MNHEY and CDR2 SMNVEV (reference sequence). The CDR3 has 15 amino acids. J was trimmed by 7 bases and V by 5 bases; bases with no gene match: 13. The CDR3 sequence is CASSRNRQGGFGYTF. CDR3 in DNA: TGTGCCAGCAGTAGAAATAGACAGGGCGGCTTTGGCTACACCTTC.

This clone showed up just a few times. The chain uses TRBV30 and TRBJ2-7; 12 bases are shared with TRBD1. The CDR3 is 16 residues long. V lost 4 bases and J lost 4; bases outside the gene matches: 11. In germline, CDR1 is GTSNPN, CDR2 SVGIG (reference sequence). The CDR3 DNA follows: TGTGCCTGGAAAACCCAGGGACAGGGGGCTTGGTACGAGCAGTACTTC. It is translated as CAWKTQGQGAWYEQYF.

J is TRBJ1-1 and V is TRBV7-2, with D hard to call. Trimming left V 2 bases short and J 2 bases short, with 9 bases between. In germline, CDR1 is SGHTA, CDR2 FQGNSA. The CDR3 sequence is 14 residues long. DNA for the CDR3: TGTGCCAGCAGCTTATCGGGGAGAAACACTGAAGCTTTCTTT. Residues: CASSLSGRNTEAFF.

This chain links TRBV6-2 or TRBV6-3 with TRBJ1-3; possibly TRBD1 for D (5 bases). Trimming shortened V by 4 bases and J by 0 bases, and 13 bases separated the two germline ends. The CDR3 has 16 residues. Germline values: CDR1 MNHEY, CDR2 SVGEGT. The CDR3 coding sequence is TGTGCCAGCAGTTTCTCAGCGGGGCACTCTGGAAACACCATATATTTT. This gives the protein CASSFSAGHSGNTIYF.

This clone was seen just once. The CDR3 coding sequence is TGTGCCACCAGTGATTTACCCGGAAGACAGGCCATCTCCTACAATGAGCAGTTCTTC. Protein product: CATSDLPGRQAISYNEQFF. The gene calls are TRBV24-1 and TRBJ2-1; D is possibly TRBD1 (6 bases). Germline V CDR1 and CDR2: KGHDR, SFDVKD. V lost 1 base, J lost 0 bases, and 18 bases lay in between. CDR3 length equals 19 residues.

The chain recombines TRBV19 with TRBJ2-3; D ambiguous. CDR1 is LNHDA and CDR2 is SQIVND in the germline V gene (reference sequence). The ends were cut back, 5 bases at V and 5 bases at J, with 11 bases in the middle. The CDR3 loop spans 13 amino acids. CDR3 region: CASSSSRLDTQYF. The CDR3 DNA reads TGTGCCAGTAGTTCTTCTAGATTAGATACGCAGTATTTT.

V gene TRBV7-3 combines with J gene TRBJ2-7; the D gene is possibly TRBD2 (6 bases). The CDR3 spans 15 residues. Germline assignment: CDR1 SGHTA and CDR2 FQGTGA. The germline V and J ends were trimmed by 2 bases and 2 bases, with 13 bases remaining between them. CDR3 region: CASSLVGGETYEQYF. DNA of the CDR3: TGTGCCAGCAGCTTAGTGGGAGGAGAGACCTACGAGCAGTACTTC.

The chain is built from TRBV5-4 and TRBJ1-2; 8 positions agree with TRBD1. There are 14 residues in the CDR3. CDR1 is SGHNT, CDR2 YYREEE, per germline (reference sequence). With V trimmed by 2 bases and J by 2 bases, 2 bases remained unmatched. DNA of the CDR3: TGTGCCAGCAGCTTCAGGACAGGGAACTATGGCTACACCTTC. It translates to CASSFRTGNYGYTF.

The chain couples TRBV21-1 to TRBJ1-5; TRBD1 was called by the table and not checked on the DNA. TRBV21-1 is flagged as a pseudogene. The CDR3 extends over 18 amino acids. The CDR3: CASSSSGTEKNSNQPQHF. CDR3 nucleotide sequence: TGTGCCAGCAGTTCATCCGGGACAGAAAAAAATAGCAATCAGCCCCAGCATTTT.

V and J are TRBV5-4 and TRBJ2-1; 8 positions match TRBD2. Trimming cost V 1 base and J 8 bases; bases outside gene matches: 2. The CDR3 totals 13 residues. In germline, CDR1 is SGHNT, CDR2 YYREEE (reference sequence). DNA for the CDR3: TGTGCCAGCAGCTTGCTTAGCGGGGATGAGCAGTTCTTC. This codes for CASSLLSGDEQFF.

The rearrangement joins TRBV13 to TRBJ2-5; tentatively, D is TRBD1 (5 bases). Germline lookup yields CDR1 PRHDT and CDR2 FYEKMQ (reference sequence). V was cut by 5 bases and J by 1 base, with 8 bases left in between. CDR3 length: 13 residues. CDR3 nucleotides: TGTGCCAGCAGCCTCAGGGCCCAAGAGACCCAGTACTTC. Its translation is CASSLRAQETQYF.

This clone appeared once. The gene calls are TRBV9 and TRBJ2-1; 8 nucleotides align to TRBD2. V lost 6 bases and J lost 8; bases outside the gene matches: 10. Germline V lookup: CDR1 SGDLS, CDR2 YYNGEE. This CDR3 region has 14 residues. DNA for the CDR3: TGTGCCAGCACAAAATTAGCGGGGTTAGATGAGCAGTTCTTC. Translated, it gives CASTKLAGLDEQFF.